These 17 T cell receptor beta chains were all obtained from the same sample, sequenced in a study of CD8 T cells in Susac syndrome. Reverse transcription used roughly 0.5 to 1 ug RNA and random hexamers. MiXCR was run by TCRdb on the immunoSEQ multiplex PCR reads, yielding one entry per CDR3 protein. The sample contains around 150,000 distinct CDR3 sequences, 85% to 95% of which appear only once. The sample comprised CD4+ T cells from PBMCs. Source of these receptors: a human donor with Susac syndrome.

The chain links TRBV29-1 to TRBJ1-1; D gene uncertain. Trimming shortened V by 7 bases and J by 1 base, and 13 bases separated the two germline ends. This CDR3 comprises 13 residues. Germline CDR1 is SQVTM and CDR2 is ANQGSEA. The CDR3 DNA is TGCAGCGCCACCCCGGGAGCGAACACTGAAGCTTTCTTT. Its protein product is CSATPGANTEAFF.

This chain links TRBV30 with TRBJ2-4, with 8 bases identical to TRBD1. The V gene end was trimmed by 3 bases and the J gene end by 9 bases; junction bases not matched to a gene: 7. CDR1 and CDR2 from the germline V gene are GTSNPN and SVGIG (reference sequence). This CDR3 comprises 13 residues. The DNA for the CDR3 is TGTGCCTGGAGGGGCAGGGGGCTAGGCATTCAGTACTTC. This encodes CAWRGRGLGIQYF.

The CDR3, as DNA: TGTGCCAGTAGGCTACAGGGGCGAGACACCGGGGAGCTGTTTTTT. Translation: CASRLQGRDTGELFF. The chain is built from TRBV19 and TRBJ2-2; 7 bases fit TRBD1. The CDR3 has 15 residues. From germline, CDR1 is LNHDA and CDR2 SQIVND (reference sequence). V lost 6 bases to trimming and J lost 3 bases; unmatched junction nucleotides: 7. Filled out from reference TRBV19 and TRBJ2-2, the complete variable domain reads DGGITQSPKYLFRKEGQNVTLSCEQNLNHDAMYWYRQDPGQGLRLIYYSQIVNDFQKGDIAEGYSVSREKKESFPLTVTSAQKNPTAFYLCASRLQGRDTGELFFGEGSRLTVL.

The CDR3 loop reads CSVRRAQETQYF. The CDR3 DNA follows: TGCAGCGTTAGACGGGCCCAAGAGACCCAGTACTTC. This chain links TRBV29-1 with TRBJ2-5; D gene unclear. Germline V gene sequence: CDR1 SQVTM, CDR2 ANQGSEA. Trimming cost V 5 bases and J 1 base, with 8 bases left between them. The CDR3 loop spans 12 amino acids.

CDR3 sequence reads: CASSPRDGNSGNTIYF. CDR3 nucleotide sequence: TGTGCCAGCTCACCCCGGGACGGTAACTCTGGAAACACCATATATTTT. The chain is built from TRBV18 and TRBJ1-3; D possibly corresponds to TRBD1 (5 bases). V was pared by 3 bases and J by 0 bases, with 12 bases between. CDR1 KGHSH and CDR2 LQKENI come from the germline V gene. The CDR3 is 16 amino acids.

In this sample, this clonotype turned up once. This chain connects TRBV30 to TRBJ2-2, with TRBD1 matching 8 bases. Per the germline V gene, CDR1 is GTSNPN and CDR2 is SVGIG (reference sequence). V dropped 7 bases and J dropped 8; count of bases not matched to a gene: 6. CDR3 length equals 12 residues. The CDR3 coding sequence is TGTGCCTACAACAGGGGGACGGGGGAGCTGTTTTTT. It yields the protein CAYNRGTGELFF.

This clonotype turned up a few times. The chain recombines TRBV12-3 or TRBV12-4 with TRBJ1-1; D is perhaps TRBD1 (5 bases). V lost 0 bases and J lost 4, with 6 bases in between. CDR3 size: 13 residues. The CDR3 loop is CASSLAQGTEAFF. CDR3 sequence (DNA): TGTGCCAGCAGTTTAGCGCAGGGCACTGAAGCTTTCTTT.

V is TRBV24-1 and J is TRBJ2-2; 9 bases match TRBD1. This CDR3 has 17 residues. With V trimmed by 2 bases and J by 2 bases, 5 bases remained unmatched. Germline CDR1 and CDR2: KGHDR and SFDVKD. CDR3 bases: TGTGCCACCAGTGATTCCCGGACAGGGGTAAACACCGGGGAGCTGTTTTTT. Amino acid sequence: CATSDSRTGVNTGELFF.

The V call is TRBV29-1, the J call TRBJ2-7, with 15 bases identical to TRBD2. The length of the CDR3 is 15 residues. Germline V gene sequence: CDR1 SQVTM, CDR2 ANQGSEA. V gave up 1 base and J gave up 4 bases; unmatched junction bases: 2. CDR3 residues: CSVEVGTSGGYEQYF. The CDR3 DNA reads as TGCAGCGTTGAAGTCGGGACTAGCGGGGGGTACGAGCAGTACTTC.

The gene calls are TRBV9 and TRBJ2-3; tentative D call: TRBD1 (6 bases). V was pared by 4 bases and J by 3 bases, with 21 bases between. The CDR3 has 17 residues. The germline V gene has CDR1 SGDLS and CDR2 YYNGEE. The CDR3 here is CASSSSTGVRGTDTQYF. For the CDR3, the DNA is TGTGCCAGCAGCTCCTCGACAGGCGTAAGGGGTACAGATACGCAGTATTTT.

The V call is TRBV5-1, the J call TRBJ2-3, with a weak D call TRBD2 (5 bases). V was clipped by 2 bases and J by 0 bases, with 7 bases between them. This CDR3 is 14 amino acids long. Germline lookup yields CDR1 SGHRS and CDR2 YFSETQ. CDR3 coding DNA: TGCGCCAGCAGCTTCGGGGTTAGCACAGATACGCAGTATTTT. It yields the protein CASSFGVSTDTQYF.

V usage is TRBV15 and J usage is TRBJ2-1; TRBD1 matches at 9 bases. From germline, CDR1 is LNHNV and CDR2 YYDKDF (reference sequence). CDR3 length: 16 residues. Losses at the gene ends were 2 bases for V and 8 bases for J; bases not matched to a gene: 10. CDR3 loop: CATSRFRDRAFDEQFF. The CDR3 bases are TGTGCCACCAGCAGATTCCGGGACAGGGCTTTCGATGAGCAGTTCTTC.

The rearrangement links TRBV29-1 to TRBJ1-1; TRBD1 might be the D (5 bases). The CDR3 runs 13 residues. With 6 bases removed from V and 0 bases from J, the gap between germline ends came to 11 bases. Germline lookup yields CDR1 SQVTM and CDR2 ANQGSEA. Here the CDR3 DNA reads TGCAGCGTCAGAGGGGCCATGAACACTGAAGCTTTCTTT. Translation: CSVRGAMNTEAFF.

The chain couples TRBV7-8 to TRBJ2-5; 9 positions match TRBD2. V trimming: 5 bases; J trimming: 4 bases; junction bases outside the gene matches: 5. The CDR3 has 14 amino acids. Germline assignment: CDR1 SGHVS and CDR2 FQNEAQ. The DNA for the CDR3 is TGTGCCAGCAGCCCTGGGACTAGCCGAGAGACCCAGTACTTC. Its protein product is CASSPGTSRETQYF. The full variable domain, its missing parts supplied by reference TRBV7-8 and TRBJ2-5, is GAGVSQSPRYKVAKRGQDVALRCDPISGHVSLFWYQQALGQGPEFLTYFQNEAQLDKSGLPSDRFFAERPEGSVSTLKIQRTQQEDSAVYLCASSPGTSRETQYFGPGTRLLVL.

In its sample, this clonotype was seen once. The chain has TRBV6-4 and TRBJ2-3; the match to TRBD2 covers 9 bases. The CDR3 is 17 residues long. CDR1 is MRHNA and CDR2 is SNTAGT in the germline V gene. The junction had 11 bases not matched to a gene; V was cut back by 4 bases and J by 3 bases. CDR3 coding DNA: TGTGCCAGCAGTGCTTCGCGCGGGAGGGGTCGGACAGATACGCAGTATTTT. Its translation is CASSASRGRGRTDTQYF.

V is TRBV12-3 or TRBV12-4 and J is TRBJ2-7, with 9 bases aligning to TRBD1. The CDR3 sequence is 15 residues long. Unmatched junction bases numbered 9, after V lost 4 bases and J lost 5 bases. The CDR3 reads CASSSSRTGADEQYF. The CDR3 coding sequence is TGTGCCAGCAGTTCCTCGCGGACAGGGGCGGACGAGCAGTACTTC.

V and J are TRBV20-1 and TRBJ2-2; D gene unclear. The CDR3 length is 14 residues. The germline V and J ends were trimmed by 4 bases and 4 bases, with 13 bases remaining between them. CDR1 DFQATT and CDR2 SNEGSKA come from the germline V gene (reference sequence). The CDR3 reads CSAKARGITGELFF. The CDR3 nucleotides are TGCAGTGCTAAAGCTAGAGGAATCACCGGGGAGCTGTTTTTT.